Shown below are 10 T cell receptor beta chains from a single sample sequenced in a study of blood T cells in healthy people across ages. Combining a sample-barcoded 5' primer with a J-beta primer mix, a second PCR ran for about 7 to 11 cycles. TCRdb ran MiXCR on the 5' RACE reads and lists one entry per CDR3 protein. The data show more than 650,000 distinct CDR3 sequences, about 48% seen once. Sequences were obtained from blood. All receptors derive from a man older than 75 in good health.

This clonotype was seen a single time. Sequence at one end of the junction differs from germline and may be a read error. The chain is built from TRBV6-1 and TRBJ2-3; D call uncertain. Germline CDR1 is MNHNS and CDR2 is SASEGT. The CDR3 length is 16 residues. The chain's CDR3 is CASSEGIGSDTDTQYF. CDR3 bases: TGTGCCAGCAGCGAAGGTATAGGGTCCGACACAGATACGCAGTATTTT.

This clonotype was observed a single time. CDR3 protein: CASSSSPRTSGRSEQFF. DNA of the CDR3: TGTGCCAGCAGTTCCTCCCCCCGGACTAGCGGGAGGAGTGAGCAGTTCTTC. The chain employs TRBV28 and TRBJ2-1; 14 bases fit TRBD2. The length of the CDR3 is 17 residues. The V segment lost 4 bases and the J segment 9 bases; nucleotides outside the gene matches: 11. Germline-derived CDR1 and CDR2 are MDHEN and SYDVKM.

As concerns this clonotype: The junction departs from the called germline gene at one end, perhaps through a read error. The rearrangement joins TRBV7-6 to TRBJ2-1, with 13 bases aligning to TRBD2. The CDR3 loop spans 21 amino acids. Germline CDR1 SGHVS, CDR2 FNYEAQ. The CDR3 reads CASSLPGRGLAGLSSYNERFF. CDR3 DNA: TGTGCCAGCAGCTTACCGGGGAGGGGACTAGCGGGATTAAGCTCCTACAATGAGCGGTTCTTC.

The V call is TRBV20-1, the J call TRBJ2-4; possible D gene TRBD1, 5 bases. The CDR3 runs to 13 residues. Germline loops: CDR1 DFQATT, CDR2 SNEGSKA (reference sequence). Trimming removed 6 bases from V and 0 bases from J, with 9 bases in between. The CDR3: CSARGLAKNIQYF. CDR3 bases: TGCAGTGCAAGGGGTTTAGCCAAAAACATTCAGTACTTC.

This clonotype was seen a handful of times. The chain couples TRBV13 to TRBJ2-3, with D perhaps TRBD1 (6 bases). The CDR3 contains 12 residues. Germline CDR1 reads PRHDT; CDR2 reads FYEKMQ (reference sequence). Between the trimmed V and J ends, which lost 11 bases and 6 bases, there was a span of 15 bases. The CDR3: CASGQILDTQYF. CDR3 bases: TGTGCCTCCGGACAGATCCTCGATACGCAGTATTTT.

This chain links TRBV2 with TRBJ2-3; tentatively, D is TRBD2 (6 bases). The length of the CDR3 is 17 residues. V was cut by 2 bases and J by 0 bases, with 15 bases left in between. CDR1 and CDR2 (germline): SNHLY, FYNNEI. The CDR3 sequence: CASSENLSGLSTDTQYF. The CDR3 DNA follows: TGTGCCAGCAGTGAAAACCTGAGCGGGCTCAGCACAGATACGCAGTATTTT. Using reference TRBV2 and TRBJ2-3 for the parts outside the CDR3, the full variable domain is EPEVTQTPSHQVTQMGQEVILRCVPISNHLYFYWYRQILGQKVEFLVSFYNNEISEKSEIFDDQFSVERPDGSNFTLKIRSTKLEDSAMYFCASSENLSGLSTDTQYFGPGTRLTVL.

This rearrangement joins TRBV5-1 to TRBJ2-7, with TRBD2 matching 8 bases. The DNA end is more similar to TRBJ2-5, so the J call may be wrong. This CDR3 spans 14 amino acids. Looked up from germline, CDR1 is SGHRS and CDR2 is YFSETQ. In DNA form, the CDR3 reads TGCGCCAGCAGCTTCCGGGAGGGCGATGAGACCCAGTACTTC. Its translation is CASSFREGDETQYF.

A single count supports this clonotype. The V gene is TRBV28, the J gene TRBJ2-1, with a weak D call TRBD2 (5 bases). The end of the DNA is better explained by TRBJ2-7, so the J call may be wrong. CDR3 size: 14 residues. Germline values: CDR1 MDHEN, CDR2 SYDVKM. CDR3 nucleotide sequence: TGTGCCAGCAGTCCAATGACTACGTACAATGAGCAGTACTTC. This codes for CASSPMTTYNEQYF.

The chain joins TRBV29-1 to TRBJ2-1; tentatively, D is TRBD2 (6 bases). The J call may be in error: the DNA end matches TRBJ2-7 better. Germline V gene data show CDR1 as SQVTM and CDR2 as ANQGSEA. The CDR3 extends over 14 amino acids. This CDR3 reads CSVGRMGRYNEQYF. In DNA form, the CDR3 reads TGCAGCGTCGGACGGATGGGGAGGTACAATGAGCAGTACTTC.

This clonotype was detected only a few times. This chain joins TRBV6-1 and TRBJ2-1; 13 bases agree with TRBD2. This CDR3 is 17 amino acids long. The J segment lost 9 bases and the V segment lost 5 bases, leaving 13 bases of the junction unmatched. The germline V gene has CDR1 MNHNS and CDR2 SASEGT. The CDR3: CASSRRGTSGTRGEQFF. The CDR3 coding sequence is TGTGCCAGCAGTAGACGCGGGACTAGCGGGACTAGGGGTGAGCAGTTCTTC.